Listed here are 12 T cell receptor beta chains from one sample, sequenced in a study of blood T cells in healthy people across ages. Through a sample-barcoded 5' primer and a J-beta primer mix, a second PCR was run for roughly 6 to 11 cycles. Each CDR3 protein is one row after TCRdb ran MiXCR on the 5' RACE reads. Of under 1,100,000 distinct CDR3 sequences listed, approximately 26% are singletons. These sequences were also reported in another study, on T cells of mothers and their children.

Specimen: blood. The receptor source for this set is a girl aged 2-10 years in good health.

This chain links TRBV5-1 with TRBJ2-5; TRBD2 matches 10 bases. Matching the DNA end better, TRBJ2-1 makes the J call doubtful. CDR3 size: 15 residues. The germline V gene has CDR1 SGHRS and CDR2 YFSETQ. DNA of the CDR3: TGCGCCAGCAGCCCAACCGGGACTAGCGAAAGTGAGCAGTTCTTC. Amino acids: CASSPTGTSESEQFF.

About this clonotype: The junction does not match germline at one end; this may be a read error. The chain recombines TRBV3-1 with TRBJ2-1; D not resolved. From germline, CDR1 is LGHDT and CDR2 YNNKEL (reference sequence). The CDR3 sequence is 17 residues long. This CDR3 is CAGSQDRRQASNNEQFF. DNA for the CDR3: TGTGCCGGCAGCCAAGATAGGCGGCAAGCGAGTAACAATGAGCAGTTCTTC.

This clonotype was seen a handful of times. This chain joins TRBV28 and TRBJ1-1; D not resolved. The length of the CDR3 is 14 residues. CDR1 and CDR2 from the germline V gene are MDHEN and SYDVKM. The ends were cut back, 6 bases at V and 6 bases at J, with 17 bases in the middle. Written as DNA, the CDR3 is TGTGCCAGCAGCCCGACACAACCCGGGGCTGAAGCTTTCTTT. Residues: CASSPTQPGAEAFF.

V and J are TRBV4-3 and TRBJ2-1; D is unclear. The V end lost 1 base, the J end lost 8 bases, and 12 bases lay between the germline ends. Per the germline V gene, CDR1 is LGHNA and CDR2 is YSLEER. CDR3 length: 14 residues. This chain's CDR3 is CASSQGPRWDEQFF. The CDR3 region has the DNA TGCGCCAGCAGCCAAGGTCCCCGGTGGGATGAGCAGTTCTTC.

In its sample, this clonotype was seen a few times. CDR3 DNA: TGCAGTGCCCTACGGGACAGGGTGTTGGACGAGCAGTACTTC. This codes for CSALRDRVLDEQYF. J is TRBJ2-7 and V is TRBV20-1, with 9 bases lining up with TRBD1. The germline V gene has CDR1 DFQATT and CDR2 SNEGSKA (reference sequence). The CDR3 loop spans 14 amino acids. The V and J ends lost 6 bases and 5 bases, in that order; junction bases with no gene match: 11.

The chain joins TRBV7-9 to TRBJ2-6, with D possibly matching TRBD1 (7 bases). The CDR3 runs to 15 residues. Trimming stripped 10 bases from V and 1 base from J, with 14 bases between. Germline CDR1 and CDR2: SEHNR and FQNEAQ (reference sequence). The CDR3 region is CANQGGKSGANVLTF. In DNA form, the CDR3 reads TGTGCCAATCAGGGGGGCAAATCTGGGGCCAACGTCCTGACTTTC. The whole variable domain, remainder taken from reference TRBV7-9 and TRBJ2-6, is DTGVSQNPRHKITKRGQNVTFRCDPISEHNRLYWYRQTLGQGPEFLTYFQNEAQLEKSRLLSDRFSAERPKGSFSTLEIQRTEQGDSAMYLCANQGGKSGANVLTFGAGSRLTVL.

CDR3 region: CASSQAGDYGYTF. For the CDR3, the DNA is TGTGCCAGCAGCCAAGCCGGGGACTATGGCTACACCTTC. The chain carries TRBV3-1 and TRBJ1-2; the D is unclear. Between the trimmed V and J ends, which lost 1 base and 3 bases, there was a span of 6 bases. CDR3 length: 13 residues. Germline-derived CDR1 and CDR2 are LGHDT and YNNKEL (reference sequence).

This clonotype was seen a handful of times. V and J are TRBV29-1 and TRBJ2-3; 7 bases fit TRBD1. CDR3 length equals 12 residues. Trimming took 8 bases from V and 3 from J; bases not matched to a gene: 5. Germline V lookup: CDR1 SQVTM, CDR2 ANQGSEA. The CDR3 sequence: CSPWTGTDTQYF. CDR3 nucleotide sequence: TGCAGCCCTTGGACAGGAACAGATACGCAGTATTTT.

This chain joins TRBV7-3 and TRBJ2-7; D tentatively fits TRBD1 or TRBD2 (7 bases each). Judging by the DNA end, TRBJ2-1 fits better; the J call may be wrong. The CDR3 has 13 amino acids. CDR1 is SGHTA, CDR2 FQGTGA, per germline. DNA for the CDR3: TGTGCCAGCAGCTCCCAGGGGGGGAGTGAGCAGTTCTTC. It encodes CASSSQGGSEQFF.

CDR3 nucleotides: TGCAGTGCTAGGGGCGGGGAATTCCAAGAGACCCAGTACTTC. Encoded protein: CSARGGEFQETQYF. This chain connects TRBV20-1 to TRBJ2-5; a weak D match, TRBD2 (6 bases). The CDR3 is made up of 14 amino acids. Germline loops: CDR1 DFQATT, CDR2 SNEGSKA (reference sequence). The V end was cut by 3 bases, the J end by 1 base, with 12 bases between.

V and J are TRBV20-1 and TRBJ2-7; D is possibly TRBD1 (6 bases). CDR1 and CDR2 (germline): DFQATT, SNEGSKA (reference sequence). V was cut by 2 bases and J by 3 bases, with 14 bases left in between. The CDR3 sequence is 14 residues long. For the CDR3, the DNA is TGCAGTGCTAGAAACAGGGATCTGGGCTACGAGCAGTACTTC. This codes for CSARNRDLGYEQYF.

This clonotype came up a few times. V usage is TRBV7-2 and J usage is TRBJ2-3; D is perhaps TRBD2 (7 bases). From germline, CDR1 is SGHTA and CDR2 FQGNSA. V lost 5 bases, J lost 2 bases, and 17 bases lay in between. The CDR3 sequence is 16 residues long. DNA of the CDR3: TGTGCCAGCAGCGGTACCGGGGGGCCAACCACAGATACGCAGTATTTT. This encodes CASSGTGGPTTDTQYF.